Following are 21 T cell receptor beta chains from one sample sequenced in a study of shared clonotypes between healthy human individuals. Some clones are missing from TCRdb's copy, which holds only in-frame ones; the method was immunoSEQ multiplex PCR. The sample records about 120,000 clones, 68% being singletons. The sample comprised memory CD8+ T cells sorted from blood. As for subset: CD45RO+ cells pooled with CCR7-negative TemRA cells. The receptors were sampled from a woman younger than 45 in good health.

The chain has TRBV2 and TRBJ1-1, with TRBD1 identical over 12 bases. The CDR3 consists of 18 residues. The V gene end was trimmed by 3 bases and the J gene end by 3 bases; junction bases not matched to a gene: 11. CDR1 is SNHLY and CDR2 is FYNNEI in the germline V gene. CDR3 protein: CASSEAPGQGAFHTEAFF. The DNA of the CDR3 is TGTGCCAGCAGTGAGGCCCCGGGACAGGGGGCTTTTCACACTGAAGCTTTCTTT.

V is TRBV19 and J is TRBJ2-7, with 7 nucleotides matching TRBD2. The CDR3 is made up of 11 amino acids. CDR1 and CDR2 from the germline V gene are LNHDA and SQIVND (reference sequence). V was clipped by 9 bases and J by 4 bases; unmatched bases: 3. DNA of the CDR3: TGTGCCAGCTGGGGGGGTTACGAGCAGTACTTC. Its protein is CASWGGYEQYF.

This sequence joins TRBV19 and TRBJ2-1; 8 nucleotides line up with TRBD2. The V segment lost 7 bases and the J segment 3 bases; nucleotides outside the gene matches: 29. CDR1 and CDR2 from the germline V gene are LNHDA and SQIVND (reference sequence). CDR3 size: 22 residues. The CDR3 loop reads CASMKWVPRAGGRVWGYNEQFF. The CDR3 region has the DNA TGTGCCAGTATGAAATGGGTCCCCCGGGCGGGAGGTAGAGTATGGGGCTACAATGAGCAGTTCTTC.

The V and J genes are TRBV11-1 and TRBJ2-2, with 7 bases matching TRBD1. J gave up 0 bases and V 1 base, and 8 bases lay outside the gene matches. This CDR3 is built from 18 residues. Germline V gives CDR1 SGHAT, CDR2 FQDESV (reference sequence). The chain's CDR3 is CASSLDFGDSPNTGELFF. CDR3 nucleotide sequence: TGTGCCAGCAGCTTAGACTTCGGGGACAGCCCGAACACCGGGGAGCTGTTTTTT.

V gene TRBV29-1 combines with J gene TRBJ1-1, with 7 bases that match TRBD1. This CDR3 spans 14 amino acids. From germline, CDR1 is SQVTM and CDR2 ANQGSEA. V lost 3 bases, J lost 1 base, and 5 bases stayed unmatched. The CDR3 coding sequence is TGCAGCGTTGAGAGTGGGACAGCGAACACTGAAGCTTTCTTT. Translated, it gives CSVESGTANTEAFF.

This clone was seen a handful of times. The chain is built from TRBV7-2 and TRBJ1-1; D remains unclear. Germline CDR1 and CDR2: SGHTA and FQGNSA. The CDR3 spans 13 residues. Between the trimmed V and J ends, which lost 5 bases and 4 bases, there was a span of 11 bases. CDR3 nucleotides: TGTGCCAGCAGCGTAGTGGAGGTCACTGAAGCTTTCTTT. Protein product: CASSVVEVTEAFF.

This clone was recorded a few times. This chain connects TRBV6-1 to TRBJ2-6; D unresolved. CDR1 and CDR2 (germline): MNHNS, SASEGT. V was shortened by 4 bases and J by 0 bases, with 7 bases between the two germline ends. CDR3 length: 15 amino acids. CDR3 region: CASSAASSGANVLTF. CDR3 coding DNA: TGTGCCAGCAGTGCCGCGTCCTCTGGGGCCAACGTCCTGACTTTC.

At least ten counts were recorded for this clone. Other nucleotide sequences in the sample specify the same CDR3. The rearrangement uses TRBV4-1 and TRBJ1-5; TRBD1 is a possible D gene (6 bases). CDR1 MGHRA and CDR2 YSYEKL come from the germline V gene. The CDR3 is 14 amino acids. Trimming removed 0 bases at V and 4 bases at J, with 7 bases between. The CDR3 coding sequence is TGCGCCAGCAGCCAAGAGACAGGAAATCAGCCCCAGCATTTT. Its translation is CASSQETGNQPQHF.

This rearrangement joins TRBV4-1 to TRBJ2-1, with 11 bases identical to TRBD2. CDR3 length: 17 amino acids. The V segment lost 5 bases and the J segment 4 bases; nucleotides outside the gene matches: 10. Germline CDR1 is MGHRA and CDR2 is YSYEKL. This CDR3 reads CASSETLAGGLYNEQFF. In DNA, the CDR3 is TGCGCCAGCAGCGAAACCTTAGCGGGAGGGCTTTACAATGAGCAGTTCTTC.

The rearrangement uses TRBV28 and TRBJ2-7; TRBD1 is a possible D gene (6 bases). CDR3 length: 13 amino acids. Germline V gene sequence: CDR1 MDHEN, CDR2 SYDVKM. Trimming took off 6 bases at V and 1 base at J, with 10 bases between the two ends. The CDR3 loop reads CASSPRGSYEQYF. The CDR3 coding sequence is TGTGCCAGCAGCCCTAGGGGGTCCTACGAGCAGTACTTC. The full variable domain, completed using reference TRBV28 and TRBJ2-7, is DVKVTQSSRYLVKRTGEKVFLECVQDMDHENMFWYRQDPGLGLRLIYFSYDVKMKEKGDIPEGYSVSREKKERFSLILESASTNQTSMYLCASSPRGSYEQYFGPGTRLTVT.

The J gene is TRBJ1-2, the V gene TRBV28; D is possibly TRBD1 (6 bases). V was pared by 3 bases and J by 6 bases, with 14 bases between. Germline-derived CDR1 and CDR2 are MDHEN and SYDVKM. The CDR3 has 14 amino acids. CDR3 DNA sequence: TGTGCCAGCAGTTTCCTTAAGGGGGTGGATGGCTACACCTTC. Amino acids: CASSFLKGVDGYTF.

This chain links TRBV25-1 with TRBJ2-1; 9 bases map to TRBD2. This CDR3 region has 16 residues. Trimming at V came to 2 bases and at J to 0 bases, leaving 2 bases not matched to a gene. Germline assignment: CDR1 MGHDK and CDR2 SYGVNS. The DNA for the CDR3 is TGTGCCAGCAGTGAAGCGGGGGGGTTCTCCTACAATGAGCAGTTCTTC. Its translation: CASSEAGGFSYNEQFF.

This clone was seen a handful of times. The gene calls are TRBV27 and TRBJ2-6; D is possibly TRBD2 (6 bases). Germline CDR1 MNHEY, CDR2 SMNVEV (reference sequence). CDR3 size: 14 residues. The V and J ends lost 4 bases and 4 bases respectively, with 8 bases between them. Written as DNA, the CDR3 is TGTGCCAGCAGTTCGGGGGTCGGGGCCAACGTCCTGACTTTC. Translated: CASSSGVGANVLTF.

V gene TRBV5-4 combines with J gene TRBJ2-3, with TRBD2 identical over 8 bases. V lost 2 bases, J lost 1 base, and 6 bases stayed unmatched. Germline assignment: CDR1 SGHNT and CDR2 YYREEE (reference sequence). This CDR3 is 16 amino acids long. CDR3 sequence: CASSLSTSGGTDTQYF. The DNA of the CDR3 is TGTGCCAGCAGCTTAAGTACTAGCGGAGGCACAGATACGCAGTATTTT.

This sequence joins TRBV5-4 and TRBJ2-7; 9 bases are shared with TRBD2. CDR1 and CDR2 from the germline V gene are SGHNT and YYREEE (reference sequence). The V segment lost 2 bases and the J segment 1 base; nucleotides outside the gene matches: 4. This CDR3 has 15 residues. CDR3 DNA: TGTGCCAGCAGCTTTGCGGGGGGGGTTTCCTACGAGCAGTACTTC. It yields the protein CASSFAGGVSYEQYF.

The chain is built from TRBV28 and TRBJ2-7, with 8 nucleotides matching TRBD1. The V gene's germline CDR1 is MDHEN and CDR2 SYDVKM. Losses at the gene ends were 7 bases for V and 2 bases for J; bases not matched to a gene: 7. The CDR3 spans 14 residues. The CDR3 sequence is CASKRTGLTYEQYF. CDR3 sequence (DNA): TGTGCCAGCAAGCGGACAGGGCTTACCTACGAGCAGTACTTC. The full variable domain, its missing parts supplied by reference TRBV28 and TRBJ2-7, is DVKVTQSSRYLVKRTGEKVFLECVQDMDHENMFWYRQDPGLGLRLIYFSYDVKMKEKGDIPEGYSVSREKKERFSLILESASTNQTSMYLCASKRTGLTYEQYFGPGTRLTVT.

For the CDR3, the DNA is TGTGCCAGCTCACGAGACCGATACACTGAAGCTTTCTTT. The encoded protein is CASSRDRYTEAFF. This chain joins TRBV18 and TRBJ1-1; D gene uncertain. Germline assignment: CDR1 KGHSH and CDR2 LQKENI. CDR3 length equals 13 residues. Between the trimmed V and J ends, which lost 4 bases and 3 bases, there was a span of 9 bases.

The chain joins TRBV27 to TRBJ2-3; D perhaps matches TRBD1 (5 bases). The CDR3 consists of 15 residues. Germline-derived CDR1 and CDR2 are MNHEY and SMNVEV (reference sequence). Trimming cost V 2 bases and J 2 bases, with 11 bases left between them. CDR3 amino acids: CASSLEVRATDTQYF. The CDR3 nucleotides read TGTGCCAGCAGTTTAGAAGTCAGGGCCACAGATACGCAGTATTTT.

This clone was observed once. This sequence joins TRBV19 and TRBJ2-2; weak D call: TRBD1 (5 bases). V lost 3 bases and J 4 bases, leaving 9 bases between the germline ends. The germline gives CDR1 LNHDA, CDR2 SQIVND (reference sequence). The length of the CDR3 is 14 residues. CDR3 in DNA: TGTGCCAGTAGTATTGGGGCCCTCACCGGGGAGCTGTTTTTT. As protein: CASSIGALTGELFF.

This chain connects TRBV19 to TRBJ2-6; no firm D call. The V and J ends lost 3 bases and 0 bases respectively, with 9 bases between them. This CDR3 has 16 residues. Germline CDR1 and CDR2: LNHDA and SQIVND (reference sequence). The CDR3, as DNA: TGTGCCAGTAGTATGGATCCGGGCTCTGGGGCCAACGTCCTGACTTTC. This encodes CASSMDPGSGANVLTF. The full variable domain, rest sourced from reference TRBV19 and TRBJ2-6, is DGGITQSPKYLFRKEGQNVTLSCEQNLNHDAMYWYRQDPGQGLRLIYYSQIVNDFQKGDIAEGYSVSREKKESFPLTVTSAQKNPTAFYLCASSMDPGSGANVLTFGAGSRLTVL.

The chain uses TRBV10-2 and TRBJ2-1; TRBD1 is a possible D gene (6 bases). Looked up from germline, CDR1 is WSHSY and CDR2 is SAAADI. The CDR3 is 14 residues long. The V and J ends lost 6 bases and 4 bases respectively, with 13 bases between them. CDR3 DNA sequence: TGCGCCAGCAGGGACAGAGGGAGTTACAATGAGCAGTTCTTC. Amino acid sequence: CASRDRGSYNEQFF.